A selection of T cell receptor beta chains follows, all from one sample in a study of cytomegalovirus exposure and HLA in healthy donors. Assay used: immunoSEQ multiplex PCR; TCRdb lists only in-frame clones, some missing. Altogether about 400,000 clones are present, 80% to 90% being singletons, with the ten largest covering 0.8% to 0.85%. The sequencing sample was made of PBMCs. These receptors all come from a woman aged 18-29 years in good health and CMV-seronegative. The CDR3 runs from the conserved cysteine through the conserved F or W. The order of the fields is V gene, J gene, clone size, D gene, CDR3 DNA, CDR3 protein. A D gene is named only where the DNA matches it firmly. The size of a clone is reported for some rows only, either as once, few or many, or as a class for expanded clones.

TRBV30	TRBJ2-5	NA	NA	TGTGCCTGGAGTCCAGGGCCACCCTCGCCGGAGACCCAGTACTTC	CAWSPGPPSPETQYF
TRBV7-8	TRBJ2-1	NA	TRBD1	TGTGCCAGCAGCCTCACGGACAGGGTAGATAATGAGCAGTTCTTC	CASSLTDRVDNEQFF
TRBV14	TRBJ1-1	NA	NA	TGTGCCAGCAGCCAAGTTGGACAGAGGGACACTGAAGCTTTCTTT	CASSQVGQRDTEAFF
TRBV9	TRBJ1-1	NA	NA	TGTGCCAGCAGCGTAGTCTCTAACACTGAAGCTTTCTTT	CASSVVSNTEAFF
TRBV16	TRBJ1-1	once	NA	TGTGCCAGCCAGGGGTTTTGGACTGAAGCTTTCTTT	CASQGFWTEAFF
TRBV2	TRBJ2-5	NA	TRBD2	TGTGCCAGCAGTGAGAGGGCGGGGGGGGTTGAGACCCAGTACTTC	CASSERAGGVETQYF
TRBV4-1	TRBJ1-5	NA	NA	TGCGCCAGCAGCCAAGACAGAGGGCAGCCCCAGCATTTT	CASSQDRGQPQHF
TRBV5-6	TRBJ2-7	NA	TRBD1	TGTGCCAGCAGCAAGGGGGCAGGGGTGCCCTACGAGCAGTACTTC	CASSKGAGVPYEQYF
TRBV28	TRBJ1-4	few	TRBD1	TGTGCCAGCAGTTCTACTTTTATGACAGGGGGCACTAATGAAAAACTGTTTTTT	CASSSTFMTGGTNEKLFF
TRBV4-2	TRBJ2-7	NA	NA	TGTGCCAGCAGCTCCCAGAACCAGGGGTCCTACGAGCAGTACTTC	CASSSQNQGSYEQYF
TRBV19	TRBJ1-1	NA	NA	TGTGCCAGTAGTACCCTCGGGAGTCGCACTGAAGCTTTCTTT	CASSTLGSRTEAFF
TRBV7-9	TRBJ2-7	NA	TRBD1	TGTGCCAGCAGCCTGGACAGGACCTCCTACGAGCAGTACTTC	CASSLDRTSYEQYF
TRBV19	TRBJ2-1	NA	NA	TGTGCCAGTAGTATAGTGAGGGAGACCCTCAATGAGCAGTTCTTC	CASSIVRETLNEQFF
TRBV5-1	TRBJ2-7	NA	NA	TGCGCCAGCAGCTTTAGGGGGTACGAGCAGTACTTC	CASSFRGYEQYF
TRBV30	TRBJ1-2	NA	NA	TGTGCCTCCCTCGGGGGGGATGAGTACTATGGCTACACCTTC	CASLGGDEYYGYTF
TRBV5-4	TRBJ2-1	NA	TRBD2	TGTGCCAGCAGCTTGAATAGCGGGACTTCCTACAATGAGCAGTTCTTC	CASSLNSGTSYNEQFF
TRBV4-1	TRBJ1-1	NA	NA	TGCGCCAGCAGCCAACCCAAAGGGGAGGGCACTGAAGCTTTCTTT	CASSQPKGEGTEAFF
TRBV27	TRBJ2-7	NA	TRBD2	TGTGCCAGCACGGACGGGACTAGCGGGGGAACTACCGAGCAGTACTTC	CASTDGTSGGTTEQYF
TRBV28	TRBJ1-2	NA	TRBD1	TGTGCCAGCAGTTCTCCCTACACGGACAGGGGGCATGGCTACACCTTC	CASSSPYTDRGHGYTF
TRBV28	TRBJ1-2	NA	TRBD1	TGTGCCAGCAGTTCGACAGGGAAAGCTTTTATTGGCTACACCTTC	CASSSTGKAFIGYTF
TRBV5-1	TRBJ1-2	NA	NA	TGCGCCAGCACGCTACAGGGAATCAATGGCTACACCTTC	CASTLQGINGYTF
TRBV5-4	TRBJ1-2	NA	NA	TGTGCCAGCAGCGTAATAGACACGCCTTATGGCTACACCTTC	CASSVIDTPYGYTF
TRBV5-4	TRBJ2-5	NA	NA	TGTGCCAGCAGCAACTGGACTGGGATGCAAGAGACCCAGTACTTC	CASSNWTGMQETQYF
TRBV6-5	TRBJ2-2	NA	NA	TGTGCCAGCAGAAAGGGACAGAACACCGGGGAGCTGTTTTTT	CASRKGQNTGELFF
TRBV6-6	TRBJ1-2	NA	NA	TGTGCCAGCAGTCGTGCGGGATTAAACTATGGCTACACCTTC	CASSRAGLNYGYTF
TRBV7-9	TRBJ2-7	NA	TRBD2	TGTGCCAGCAGCACGGATCCGGGAGGAATGTACGAGCAGTACTTC	CASSTDPGGMYEQYF